Presented here are 14 T cell receptor beta chains from one specimen sequenced in a study of T cells after yellow fever vaccination. TCRdb re-analysed the 5' RACE reads in MiXCR, keeping a single row per CDR3 protein. The sample includes 200,000 to 300,000 distinct CDR3 sequences, approximately 6.3% of them seen just once. This specimen consisted of CD4+ T cells sorted from PBMCs, obtained on the day of the yellow fever booster vaccination. All receptors come from a man under 40 who received the YFV17D yellow fever vaccine.

In this sample, this clonotype turned up a few times. This chain links TRBV5-6 with TRBJ2-4; 10 bases align to TRBD2. CDR3 length: 15 amino acids. V was pared by 4 bases and J by 7 bases, with 8 bases of the junction left unmatched. The germline V gene encodes CDR1 SGHDT and CDR2 YYEEEE. The CDR3 loop is CASSQTGTSANIQYF. CDR3 DNA: TGTGCCAGCAGCCAGACCGGGACTAGCGCTAACATTCAGTACTTC.

This clonotype was counted a few times. The J gene is TRBJ1-1, the V gene TRBV5-4; 11 bases are a match to TRBD1. Trimming removed 3 bases from V and 1 base from J; junction bases left unmatched: 5. In germline, CDR1 is SGHNT, CDR2 YYREEE (reference sequence). The CDR3 covers 16 residues. The CDR3 spells CASSSGQGGKNTEAFF. CDR3 bases: TGTGCCAGCAGCTCGGGACAGGGGGGGAAGAACACTGAAGCTTTCTTT.

This clonotype has only a few counts. This chain uses TRBV7-2 with TRBJ2-3, with 11 positions matching TRBD2. The V and J ends lost 4 bases and 6 bases, in that order; junction bases with no gene match: 9. The germline V gene has CDR1 SGHTA and CDR2 FQGNSA. This CDR3 region has 16 residues. As DNA, the CDR3 is TGTGCCAGCAGCTCTACTAGCGGGAGATGGACTGATACGCAGTATTTT. Its translation is CASSSTSGRWTDTQYF.

The chain is built from TRBV5-5 and TRBJ2-2; D not certain. Per germline, CDR1 SGHKS and CDR2 YYEKEE (reference sequence). The CDR3 totals 15 residues. Trimming removed 0 bases at V and 4 bases at J, with 10 bases between. In DNA form, the CDR3 reads TGTGCCAGCAGCTTGGTCGGCGTTCGCACCGGGGAGCTGTTTTTT. Its protein product is CASSLVGVRTGELFF.

This clonotype was seen more than once but under ten times. The V and J genes are TRBV20-1 and TRBJ2-5, with 7 bases aligning to TRBD2. The germline CDR1 and CDR2 sequences are DFQATT and SNEGSKA (reference sequence). Trimming at V came to 4 bases and at J to 4 bases, leaving 15 bases not matched to a gene. The CDR3 is made up of 16 amino acids. Written as DNA, the CDR3 is TGCAGTGCTACCCACCGGGGAGGGTTTCAGGGAGAGACCCAGTACTTC. It is translated as CSATHRGGFQGETQYF.

J is TRBJ2-7 and V is TRBV7-8, with D possibly matching TRBD2 (6 bases). Per the germline V gene, CDR1 is SGHVS and CDR2 is FQNEAQ. V was pared by 5 bases and J by 4 bases, with 12 bases between. The CDR3 has 13 amino acids. CDR3 residues: CASSTLSGYEQYF. The DNA for the CDR3 is TGTGCCAGCAGCACACTTAGCGGATACGAGCAGTACTTC.

In its sample, this clonotype was seen a few times. This chain links TRBV18 with TRBJ2-7, with 10 positions matching TRBD1. Trimming at V came to 2 bases and at J to 2 bases, leaving 9 bases not matched to a gene. This CDR3 spans 17 amino acids. CDR1 KGHSH and CDR2 LQKENI come from the germline V gene. CDR3 amino acids: CASSPGTGTGVTYEQYF. As DNA, the CDR3 is TGTGCCAGCTCACCAGGGACCGGGACAGGGGTAACCTACGAGCAGTACTTC.

The chain is built from TRBV19 and TRBJ2-5; D perhaps matches TRBD2 (6 bases). The germline gives CDR1 LNHDA, CDR2 SQIVND (reference sequence). V was cut by 6 bases and J by 3 bases, with 20 bases left in between. This CDR3 is 16 amino acids long. For the CDR3, the DNA is TGTGCCAGTAGCTCATTGGCGCCCGGGGGAGAAGAGACCCAGTACTTC. Translating it yields CASSSLAPGGEETQYF.

This clonotype turned up a few times. The V and J genes are TRBV6-5 and TRBJ2-1, with D possibly being TRBD1 (5 bases). Trimming cost V 0 bases and J 2 bases, with 14 bases left between them. Germline V gene lookup returns CDR1 MNHEY and CDR2 SVGAGI. The CDR3 consists of 17 residues. In DNA, the CDR3 is TGTGCCAGCAGTTACTCGTTAGGGGTCGGTACCTACAATGAGCAGTTCTTC. This codes for CASSYSLGVGTYNEQFF.

V gene TRBV7-2 combines with J gene TRBJ2-5; the D gene could be TRBD1 or TRBD2 (6 bases each). There are 14 residues in the CDR3. Per the germline V gene, CDR1 is SGHTA and CDR2 is FQGNSA. The ends were cut back, 4 bases at V and 5 bases at J, with 14 bases in the middle. CDR3 DNA: TGTGCCAGCAGCTCCTGGGGGGCCCCGGAGACCCAGTACTTC. It encodes CASSSWGAPETQYF.

This clonotype was counted ten times or more. J is TRBJ2-5 and V is TRBV12-3 or TRBV12-4, with TRBD2 matching over 11 bases. The CDR3 loop spans 15 amino acids. J was trimmed by 1 base and V by 4 bases; bases with no gene match: 2. The CDR3 nucleotides read TGTGCCAGCAGTTCCCTAGCGGGAGGCCAAGAGACCCAGTACTTC. This gives the protein CASSSLAGGQETQYF.

The gene calls are TRBV5-6 and TRBJ1-1, with D hard to call. The CDR3 has 14 residues. Deletions cut 5 bases from V and 0 bases from J, with 11 bases between. Per germline, CDR1 SGHDT and CDR2 YYEEEE. DNA of the CDR3: TGTGCCAGCAGGGCGGCCGGAATGAACACTGAAGCTTTCTTT. Translated, it gives CASRAAGMNTEAFF.

This clonotype was seen only a few times. The chain has TRBV7-2 and TRBJ2-7, with no clear D. Germline V gene data show CDR1 as SGHTA and CDR2 as FQGNSA. The V and J ends lost 3 bases and 6 bases respectively, with 12 bases between them. This CDR3 is 13 amino acids long. The chain's CDR3 is CASSFGNYPEQYF. The CDR3, as DNA: TGTGCCAGCAGCTTTGGTAACTACCCCGAGCAGTACTTC.

This clonotype was found a few times. The V call is TRBV6-5, the J call TRBJ1-6, with TRBD1 matching over 9 bases. Germline trimming cut 7 bases from V and 8 bases from J; bases unmatched to any gene: 6. The germline V gene has CDR1 MNHEY and CDR2 SVGAGI. This CDR3 is 14 amino acids long. The CDR3 DNA reads as TGTGCCAGCACCGCGGACAGGGGTGATTCACCCCTCCACTTT. Translating gives CASTADRGDSPLHF.